This is a list of T cell receptor beta chains from one sample in a study of shared clonotypes between healthy human individuals. Libraries were prepared by immunoSEQ multiplex PCR; TCRdb keeps only in-frame clonotypes and omits some of them. The sample carries about 1.5 million clones, 95% to 99% recorded once. The sample consisted of naive CD4+ T cells sorted from blood. The receptor source for this set is a man under 40 in good health. Both conserved end residues are part of each CDR3. Each record gives: D gene, clone size, V gene, J gene, CDR3 DNA, CDR3 protein. A D gene is named only where the DNA matches it firmly. Rows may omit the clone size; those that give it use once, few, many or a size class.

D: TRBD2
size: .
V: TRBV7-2
J: TRBJ2-7
DNA: TGTGCCAGCACCACAAGCGGGAGAAAATACGAGCAGTACTTC
CDR3: CASTTSGRKYEQYF

D: TRBD1
size: .
V: TRBV30
J: TRBJ1-6
DNA: TGTGCCTGGAGCCGACAGGGTAATTCACCCCTCCACTTT
CDR3: CAWSRQGNSPLHF

D: TRBD2
size: .
V: TRBV7-8
J: TRBJ2-2
DNA: TGTGCCAGCAGCCCAGGACTAGGCCCCGGGGAGCTGTTTTTT
CDR3: CASSPGLGPGELFF

D: .
size: .
V: TRBV19
J: TRBJ2-7
DNA: TGTGCCAGTAGTATCTTCCTGAAGAACTCCTACGAGCAGTACTTC
CDR3: CASSIFLKNSYEQYF

D: .
size: .
V: TRBV27
J: TRBJ1-2
DNA: TGTGCCAGCAGTTTCCTACCGCTGACTTATGGCTACACCTTC
CDR3: CASSFLPLTYGYTF

D: TRBD2
size: .
V: TRBV5-1
J: TRBJ2-6
DNA: TGCGCCAGCAGCGTTTTGGGACTATCGAGCTCTGGGGCCAACGTCCTGACTTTC
CDR3: CASSVLGLSSSGANVLTF

D: .
size: .
V: TRBV5-1
J: TRBJ2-3
DNA: TGCGCCAGCAGCTTGGTGGAAGGACGCACAGATACGCAGTATTTT
CDR3: CASSLVEGRTDTQYF

D: .
size: .
V: TRBV28
J: TRBJ1-5
DNA: TGTGCCAGCTCTAGATGGGGGCTTCAGCCCCAGCATTTT
CDR3: CASSRWGLQPQHF

D: .
size: .
V: TRBV6-1
J: TRBJ2-7
DNA: TGTGCCAGCAGTCCGATGACCAGACAGTCCTACGAGCAGTACTTC
CDR3: CASSPMTRQSYEQYF

D: TRBD2
size: .
V: TRBV27
J: TRBJ2-1
DNA: TGTGCCAGCAGTGGATCTAGCGGGAGGAAAAATGAGCAGTTCTTC
CDR3: CASSGSSGRKNEQFF

D: .
size: .
V: TRBV11-3
J: TRBJ2-2
DNA: TGTGCCAGCAGCTTAGATATGGGACAGAACACCGGGGAGCTGTTTTTT
CDR3: CASSLDMGQNTGELFF

D: TRBD1
size: .
V: TRBV7-2
J: TRBJ2-1
DNA: TGTGCCAGCAGCTTAGGGACAGGGGTTAGCTATGAGCAGTTCTTC
CDR3: CASSLGTGVSYEQFF

D: .
size: .
V: TRBV27
J: TRBJ1-5
DNA: TGTGCCAGCAGTTTACGGACGTGGCAGCCCCAGCATTTT
CDR3: CASSLRTWQPQHF

D: TRBD2
size: once
V: TRBV30
J: TRBJ2-7
DNA: TGTGCCTGGGCTAGCGGGGCTCCCTACGAGCAGTACTTC
CDR3: CAWASGAPYEQYF

D: .
size: .
V: TRBV7-8
J: TRBJ2-2
DNA: TGTGCCAGCAGCCGGGACATAAGGCGCGCCGGGGAGCTGTTTTTT
CDR3: CASSRDIRRAGELFF

D: .
size: .
V: TRBV6-5
J: TRBJ2-1
DNA: TGTGCCAGCAGTTACCCCTGGAGTGAGCAGTTCTTC
CDR3: CASSYPWSEQFF

D: .
size: .
V: TRBV28
J: TRBJ1-1
DNA: TGTGCCAGCAGTTTTATCCAGGGTGAAGCTTTCTTT
CDR3: CASSFIQGEAFF

D: .
size: .
V: TRBV7-9
J: TRBJ1-2
DNA: TGTGCCAGCAGCTTCCCCCTACTCCACTTCGGCTACACCTTC
CDR3: CASSFPLLHFGYTF

D: TRBD1
size: .
V: TRBV11-2
J: TRBJ2-7
DNA: TGTGCCAGCAGCTTAAACAGGGGGTACGAGCAGTACTTC
CDR3: CASSLNRGYEQYF

D: TRBD2
size: .
V: TRBV12-5
J: TRBJ2-3
DNA: TGTGCTAGTGGTTTGGTTACCCCCGACCCCCGGCGGGAGGCCCCGGATACGCAGTATTTT
CDR3: CASGLVTPDPRREAPDTQYF

D: TRBD1
size: .
V: TRBV6-1
J: TRBJ2-7
DNA: TGTGCCAGCAGTGAATTTTCCGGGACAGGGAGTGGCGAGCAGTACTTC
CDR3: CASSEFSGTGSGEQYF

D: .
size: .
V: TRBV4-1
J: TRBJ1-4
DNA: TGCGCCAGCAGCGGCGGGGGGATGGGGACGGATGAAAAACTGTTTTTT
CDR3: CASSGGGMGTDEKLFF

D: .
size: .
V: TRBV29-1
J: TRBJ2-1
DNA: TGCAGCGTTGAAACGCCTAGCCCGCCTGAGCAGTTCTTC
CDR3: CSVETPSPPEQFF

D: TRBD2
size: .
V: TRBV2
J: TRBJ2-1
DNA: TGTGCCAGCAGTGATGGGGGACTAGCGGGAATCGATGAGCAGTTCTTC
CDR3: CASSDGGLAGIDEQFF

D: TRBD1
size: .
V: TRBV11-3
J: TRBJ2-7
DNA: TGTGCCAGCAGCGCGGGACAGGGGTCCTACGAGCAGTACTTC
CDR3: CASSAGQGSYEQYF

D: TRBD2
size: .
V: TRBV6-6
J: TRBJ2-5
DNA: TGTGCCAGTCGGGAGGCGGTAGAGACCCAGTACTTC
CDR3: CASREAVETQYF

D: .
size: .
V: TRBV28
J: TRBJ2-2
DNA: TGTGCCAGCCTGTCCGGGACTCTAAACACCGGGGAGCTGTTTTTT
CDR3: CASLSGTLNTGELFF

D: TRBD1
size: .
V: TRBV18
J: TRBJ2-3
DNA: TGTGCCAGCTCCCTATCCGGCCCGGACAGGGGGGTTTTCACAGATACGCAGTATTTT
CDR3: CASSLSGPDRGVFTDTQYF

D: .
size: .
V: TRBV4-1
J: TRBJ1-1
DNA: TGCGCCAGCAGCCGTTCCCGGGACATTGAAGCTTTCTTT
CDR3: CASSRSRDIEAFF

D: .
size: .
V: TRBV11-2
J: TRBJ2-7
DNA: TGTGCCAGCAGCTTAGCCTCGGGCTCCTACGAGCAGTACTTC
CDR3: CASSLASGSYEQYF

D: TRBD1
size: .
V: TRBV9
J: TRBJ1-2
DNA: TGTGCCAGCAGCACGGGCAGGGGGCAGGAGAACTATGGCTACACCTTC
CDR3: CASSTGRGQENYGYTF

D: .
size: .
V: TRBV11-3
J: TRBJ2-7
DNA: TGTGCCAGCAGCTTAGTAGAGGGAGGTCCCTACGAGCAGTACTTC
CDR3: CASSLVEGGPYEQYF

D: .
size: .
V: TRBV10-3
J: TRBJ2-7
DNA: TGTGCCATCAGTGAGTCGCGGGTGAGTACCTACGAGCAGTACTTC
CDR3: CAISESRVSTYEQYF

D: TRBD2
size: once
V: TRBV27
J: TRBJ2-3
DNA: TGTGCCAGCAGTATCCTACTAGCGGGAGGGCGGTTCGGCACAGATACGCAGTATTTT
CDR3: CASSILLAGGRFGTDTQYF

D: TRBD1
size: once
V: TRBV9
J: TRBJ2-2
DNA: TGTGCCAGCAGCGTAGTAGGGACAGCCCGGAGGACCGGGGAGCTGTTTTTT
CDR3: CASSVVGTARRTGELFF

D: .
size: .
V: TRBV7-9
J: TRBJ2-7
DNA: TGTGCCAGCAGCCAATGGACAGCCTACGAGCAGTACTTC
CDR3: CASSQWTAYEQYF

D: TRBD2
size: .
V: TRBV28
J: TRBJ2-1
DNA: TGTGCCAGCAGTCGCCTTGGACTAGCGGGAGTCCGGCATGAGCAGTTCTTC
CDR3: CASSRLGLAGVRHEQFF

D: .
size: .
V: TRBV7-8
J: TRBJ1-3
DNA: TGTGCCAGCAGCTTAGCCGTGGCTGGGGGAAACACCATATATTTT
CDR3: CASSLAVAGGNTIYF

D: .
size: .
V: TRBV6-1
J: TRBJ2-7
DNA: TGTGCCAGCAGTGACAGATCCTACGAGCAGTACTTC
CDR3: CASSDRSYEQYF

D: TRBD2
size: once
V: TRBV18
J: TRBJ2-7
DNA: TGTGCCAGCTCACCACTCTCCGGACTAGCGGGAGGGAGGAGCTCCTACGAGCAGTACTTC
CDR3: CASSPLSGLAGGRSSYEQYF

D: .
size: .
V: TRBV4-1
J: TRBJ2-3
DNA: TGCGCCAGCAGCCTAAAACCCCCCAGGGATACGCAGTATTTT
CDR3: CASSLKPPRDTQYF